Below, one T cell receptor (beta chain) is given with its context. The data stem from a study of control samples from healthy donors and cancer patients. Clones were sequenced by immunoSEQ multiplex PCR, and TCRdb holds only the in-frame ones, with some missing. The sample yields some 44,000 clones, around 75% seen once. V lost 10 bases and J 8 bases, leaving 15 bases between the germline ends. The CDR3 totals 12 residues. The V gene is TRBV12-3 or TRBV12-4, the J gene TRBJ2-1; D might be TRBD2 (5 bases). This TCR was recovered from a male donor with melanoma. Sequenced material: formalin-fixed, paraffin-embedded tissue. The chain's CDR3 is CATSPHGDEQFF. CDR3 DNA: TGTGCCACCTCCCCCCACGGGGATGAGCAGTTCTTC.